The 28 T cell receptor beta chains below were found in one sample sequenced in a study of T cells after yellow fever vaccination. TCRdb passed the 5' RACE reads through MiXCR, listing each CDR3 protein once. The sample holds 40,000 to 50,000 distinct CDR3 sequences, 6.8% seen once. The sample was CD8+ T cells not binding an NS4B(214-222) dextramer, sorted from PBMCs, taken 45 days after the yellow fever booster vaccination. The origin of the receptors is a man under 40 who received the YFV17D yellow fever vaccine.

This clonotype was observed many times. V is TRBV7-2 and J is TRBJ2-7, with 7 bases identical to TRBD2. The CDR3 runs 13 residues. Germline V gene data show CDR1 as SGHTA and CDR2 as FQGNSA. The V and J ends lost 1 base and 6 bases, in that order; junction bases with no gene match: 3. CDR3: CASSLGRGSEQYF. The CDR3 DNA sequence: TGTGCCAGCAGCTTAGGGCGGGGGTCCGAGCAGTACTTC.

This clonotype was seen many times. The V call is TRBV5-4, the J call TRBJ2-2; TRBD1 agrees at 7 bases. The V gene end was trimmed by 0 bases and the J gene end by 5 bases; junction bases not matched to a gene: 7. The CDR3 is 16 amino acids. Per germline, CDR1 SGHNT and CDR2 YYREEE (reference sequence). CDR3 in amino acids: CASSLVVTGTTGELFF. The CDR3 DNA reads TGTGCCAGCAGCTTGGTGGTGACAGGGACGACCGGGGAGCTGTTTTTT.

This clonotype showed up many times. V usage is TRBV4-3 and J usage is TRBJ1-1; D unresolved. Per germline, CDR1 LGHNA and CDR2 YSLEER. This CDR3 spans 15 amino acids. Trimming stripped 1 base from V and 3 bases from J, with 12 bases between. The CDR3 nucleotides are TGCGCCAGCAGCCAAGTTGGTGCCGGATACACTGAAGCTTTCTTT. Its translation is CASSQVGAGYTEAFF.

In its sample, this clonotype was seen many times. The genes are TRBV20-1 and TRBJ2-1; TRBD1 matches at 7 bases. V trimming: 0 bases; J trimming: 0 bases; junction bases outside the gene matches: 8. CDR1 and CDR2 (germline): DFQATT, SNEGSKA (reference sequence). The CDR3 spans 17 residues. Here the CDR3 DNA reads TGCAGTGCTAGAGAATCCGGGACAGTTGCCTCCTACAATGAGCAGTTCTTC. As protein: CSARESGTVASYNEQFF.

This clonotype was found many times. V is TRBV10-3 and J is TRBJ2-1; the D is unclear. The CDR3 has 13 amino acids. V was cut by 3 bases and J by 5 bases, with 8 bases left in between. Germline V gene sequence: CDR1 ENHRY, CDR2 SYGVKD. The CDR3 DNA reads as TGTGCCATCAGTGAAAATGTTGACAATGAGCAGTTCTTC. Amino acid sequence: CAISENVDNEQFF.

The chain recombines TRBV7-2 with TRBJ2-7; no clear D. CDR3 length: 12 amino acids. With 5 bases removed from V and 7 bases from J, the gap between germline ends came to 12 bases. Germline-derived CDR1 and CDR2 are SGHTA and FQGNSA. The CDR3 bases are TGTGCCAGCAGCCAGGAGTTCCGGGAGCAGTACTTC. Its translation: CASSQEFREQYF.

At least ten counts were recorded for this clonotype. The rearrangement uses TRBV6-5 and TRBJ1-2, with D tentatively TRBD1 (5 bases). V was clipped by 0 bases and J by 8 bases, with 13 bases between them. Germline V gene data show CDR1 as MNHEY and CDR2 as SVGAGI. This CDR3 is built from 14 residues. The DNA for the CDR3 is TGTGCCAGCAGTTACTCTGGGGGGTACGACGGCTACACCTTC. As protein: CASSYSGGYDGYTF.

The chain joins TRBV20-1 to TRBJ2-7; TRBD2 agrees at 9 bases. The V segment lost 2 bases and the J segment 2 bases; nucleotides outside the gene matches: 7. The CDR3 covers 15 residues. The V gene's germline CDR1 is DFQATT and CDR2 SNEGSKA (reference sequence). This CDR3 is CSARPQTSGTYEQYF. CDR3 sequence (DNA): TGCAGTGCTAGACCGCAGACTAGCGGCACCTACGAGCAGTACTTC.

This clonotype has only a few counts. J is TRBJ2-7 and V is TRBV18; TRBD2 aligns across 13 bases. Germline loops: CDR1 KGHSH, CDR2 LQKENI. V dropped 0 bases and J dropped 4; count of bases not matched to a gene: 3. The CDR3 runs 16 residues. The CDR3 sequence: CASSPPGTSGKYEQYF. The CDR3 bases are TGTGCCAGCTCACCACCCGGGACTAGCGGGAAATACGAGCAGTACTTC.

This clonotype was seen ten or more times. This chain links TRBV7-9 with TRBJ2-7; TRBD2 aligns across 8 bases. The CDR3 is made up of 16 amino acids. V trimming: 0 bases; J trimming: 2 bases; junction bases outside the gene matches: 6. Germline V CDR1 and CDR2: SEHNR, FQNEAQ (reference sequence). The CDR3 region is CASSLAGGRHPYEQYF. The CDR3 region has the DNA TGTGCCAGCAGCTTAGCTGGCGGGAGGCACCCCTACGAGCAGTACTTC.

This clonotype was detected many times. V gene TRBV13 combines with J gene TRBJ2-1; D is unclear. This CDR3 comprises 14 residues. Germline CDR1 is PRHDT and CDR2 is FYEKMQ (reference sequence). V lost 5 bases and J lost 4, with 12 bases in between. This CDR3 is CASSRLGRYNEQFF. The CDR3, as DNA: TGTGCCAGCAGCCGCCTGGGAAGGTACAATGAGCAGTTCTTC.

This clonotype was observed at least ten times. V gene TRBV9 combines with J gene TRBJ2-3, with TRBD2 matching over 10 bases. Germline CDR1 and CDR2: SGDLS and YYNGEE. The V gene end was trimmed by 2 bases and the J gene end by 4 bases; junction bases not matched to a gene: 7. This CDR3 region has 16 residues. CDR3 nucleotides: TGTGCCAGCAGCGTCGAAGCGGGAGGGCCGGCAGATACGCAGTATTTT. Its translation is CASSVEAGGPADTQYF.

In its sample, this clonotype was seen many times. The CDR3, as DNA: TGTGCCAGCAGTCCATTCTTAGCGGGGAGCTCCTACGAGCAGTACTTC. It yields the protein CASSPFLAGSSYEQYF. The chain has TRBV27 and TRBJ2-7, with TRBD2 matching 8 bases. Unmatched junction bases numbered 9, after V lost 5 bases and J lost 0 bases. The CDR3 is made up of 16 amino acids. CDR1 is MNHEY and CDR2 is SMNVEV in the germline V gene (reference sequence).

This clonotype was detected ten times or more. The J gene is TRBJ2-2, the V gene TRBV19; 8 bases fit TRBD1. This CDR3 comprises 15 residues. From germline, CDR1 is LNHDA and CDR2 SQIVND (reference sequence). J gave up 5 bases and V 5 bases, and 7 bases lay outside the gene matches. In nucleotides, the CDR3 is TGTGCCAGTAGTTCCCGGGACAGGTGGACCGGGGAGCTGTTTTTT. The encoded protein is CASSSRDRWTGELFF.

This clonotype has at least ten counts. The chain uses TRBV6-2 or TRBV6-3 and TRBJ2-7; unclear D gene. With 4 bases removed from V and 1 base from J, the gap between germline ends came to 17 bases. Germline V gene lookup returns CDR1 MNHEY and CDR2 SVGEGT. CDR3 length: 16 residues. CDR3 sequence: CASSSSALHLSYEQYF. Here the CDR3 DNA reads TGTGCCAGCAGTTCCTCCGCCCTCCACCTTTCCTACGAGCAGTACTTC.

The sample holds many counts of this clonotype. V gene TRBV5-1 combines with J gene TRBJ2-1; D is unresolved. There are 13 residues in the CDR3. Germline loops: CDR1 SGHRS, CDR2 YFSETQ. V gave up 0 bases and J gave up 0 bases, with 1 base separating them. CDR3 residues: CASSLGSYNEQFF. The CDR3 DNA sequence: TGCGCCAGCAGCTTGGGCTCCTACAATGAGCAGTTCTTC.

This clonotype showed up many times. The CDR3 nucleotides are TGTGCCAGCAGTTTAGAGGGAGGGCAGAAAGATACGCAGTATTTT. Protein: CASSLEGGQKDTQYF. The chain combines TRBV27 with TRBJ2-3; the match to TRBD2 covers 7 bases. Germline loops: CDR1 MNHEY, CDR2 SMNVEV (reference sequence). With 2 bases clipped from V and 5 bases from J, the junction kept 7 bases outside the gene matches. The CDR3 sequence is 15 residues long.

In its sample, this clonotype was seen many times. The chain recombines TRBV7-6 with TRBJ2-1; D call uncertain. The CDR3 runs to 15 residues. Between the trimmed V and J ends, which lost 5 bases and 0 bases, there was a span of 11 bases. Looked up from germline, CDR1 is SGHVS and CDR2 is FNYEAQ. This CDR3 is CASSPQTSSYNEQFF. CDR3 nucleotide sequence: TGTGCCAGCAGCCCCCAGACAAGCTCCTACAATGAGCAGTTCTTC.

This clonotype was counted at least ten times. The chain uses TRBV7-2 and TRBJ2-7; D ambiguous. The CDR3 sequence is 14 residues long. The ends were cut back, 1 base at V and 2 bases at J, with 9 bases in the middle. CDR1 and CDR2 (germline): SGHTA, FQGNSA. The CDR3, as DNA: TGTGCCAGCAGCTTAGACAGTCTCGCCTACGAGCAGTACTTC. It yields the protein CASSLDSLAYEQYF.

At least ten counts were recorded for this clonotype. The J gene is TRBJ1-1, the V gene TRBV20-1; D remains ambiguous. CDR1 and CDR2 (germline): DFQATT, SNEGSKA (reference sequence). This CDR3 is 12 amino acids long. Trimming shortened V by 3 bases and J by 2 bases, and 7 bases separated the two germline ends. The CDR3 DNA reads as TGCAGTGCTAGTCGGGCCAACACTGAAGCTTTCTTT. Translation: CSASRANTEAFF.

The chain is built from TRBV29-1 and TRBJ1-2; D possibly corresponds to TRBD1 (6 bases). CDR1 is SQVTM and CDR2 is ANQGSEA in the germline V gene. The ends were cut back, 4 bases at V and 7 bases at J, with 13 bases in the middle. This CDR3 has 12 residues. CDR3 coding DNA: TGCAGCGTTGTAGCAGGGGAATTTGGCTACACCTTC. This sequence encodes CSVVAGEFGYTF.

Many counts were recorded for this clonotype. This sequence joins TRBV12-3 or TRBV12-4 and TRBJ2-3, with 7 bases aligning to TRBD2. The ends lost 4 bases at V and 2 bases at J; junction bases unmatched: 6. The CDR3 has 15 amino acids. The CDR3 region has the DNA TGTGCCAGCAGTTGGACTAGTGGACACACAGATACGCAGTATTTT. It is translated as CASSWTSGHTDTQYF.

Ten or more counts support this clonotype. CDR3 sequence reads: CASRGSTGELFF. The CDR3, as DNA: TGTGCCAGCAGGGGGAGCACCGGGGAGCTGTTTTTT. This chain uses TRBV27 with TRBJ2-2; a possible D gene is TRBD2 (5 bases). Germline lookup yields CDR1 MNHEY and CDR2 SMNVEV (reference sequence). The CDR3 runs 12 residues. The V and J ends lost 6 bases and 4 bases respectively, with 6 bases between them.

This clonotype showed up many times. The chain carries TRBV10-3 and TRBJ2-5, with 9 positions matching TRBD1. CDR3 size: 13 residues. V trimming: 11 bases; J trimming: 2 bases; junction bases outside the gene matches: 6. From germline, CDR1 is ENHRY and CDR2 SYGVKD. Here the CDR3 DNA reads TGTGCCGCCAAGACAGGGGGGCAAGAGACCCAGTACTTC. Translating it yields CAAKTGGQETQYF.

This rearrangement joins TRBV20-1 to TRBJ2-1, with TRBD1 matching over 7 bases. With V trimmed by 0 bases and J by 3 bases, 5 bases remained unmatched. Germline loops: CDR1 DFQATT, CDR2 SNEGSKA (reference sequence). The CDR3 is 15 residues long. CDR3 coding DNA: TGCAGTGCTAGAGATGCGGCAGGGGGCTACAATGAGCAGTTCTTC. Protein: CSARDAAGGYNEQFF.

This clonotype has a count of ten or more. CDR3 coding DNA: TGTGCTAGTGGCTCCCCAGCCGATCCCTACAATGAGCAGTTCTTC. Translated, it gives CASGSPADPYNEQFF. The rearrangement joins TRBV12-5 to TRBJ2-1, with D uncertain. V was cut by 6 bases and J by 2 bases, with 14 bases left in between. This CDR3 comprises 15 residues. CDR1 is LGHNT, CDR2 FRNRAP, per germline.

This clonotype occurred many times. V gene TRBV12-3 or TRBV12-4 combines with J gene TRBJ2-5, with D perhaps TRBD2 (6 bases). CDR3 length: 15 amino acids. Trimming removed 10 bases at V and 2 bases at J, with 20 bases between. The DNA for the CDR3 is TGTGCCACCTCCGAGCTGGCGGGACCACAAGAGACCCAGTACTTC. This translates into CATSELAGPQETQYF.

As concerns this clonotype: A much bigger clone sits one base away, suggesting this may be a read error. The chain uses TRBV11-2 and TRBJ2-7; no clear D gene. Germline CDR1 SGHAT, CDR2 FQNNGV. V shed 4 bases and J shed 7 bases, with 8 bases lying between them. The CDR3 is 11 residues long. The CDR3 is CASSSQPEQYF. The CDR3 DNA reads TGTGCCAGCAGCTCCCAGCCGGAGCAGTACTTC.